These T cell receptor beta chains were read from a single sample in a study of T cells after yellow fever vaccination. TCRdb reprocessed the 5' RACE reads with MiXCR, giving one entry per CDR3 protein. The sample has a few hundred thousand distinct CDR3 sequences, 6.5% to 7.5% seen once; the top ten hold about 0.95%. Sequencing was performed on CD4+ T cells sorted from PBMCs, taken on the day of the yellow fever booster vaccination. These receptor sequences come from a man aged 25 to 40 who received the YFV17D yellow fever vaccine. The CDR3 runs from the conserved cysteine through the conserved F or W. A D gene is named only where the DNA matches it firmly. The size field is filled for only some rows; it gives once, few, many or a size class.

J gene,D gene,V gene,clone size,CDR3 protein,CDR3 DNA
TRBJ2-1,TRBD1,TRBV12-3/TRBV12-4,many,CASSNPGQGAWEQFF,TGTGCCAGCAGTAACCCGGGACAGGGGGCTTGGGAGCAGTTCTTC
TRBJ1-4,-,TRBV20-1,many,CSADGDGDLNEKLFF,TGCAGTGCCGATGGGGACGGTGATCTCAATGAAAAACTGTTTTTT
TRBJ1-2,-,TRBV14,-,CASSQVLRDSGGYTF,TGTGCCAGCAGCCAAGTCTTAAGGGACTCGGGGGGCTACACCTTC
TRBJ1-6,-,TRBV28,-,CASSAKTTLHF,TGTGCCAGCAGCGCAAAAACCACCCTCCACTTT
TRBJ2-3,-,TRBV20-1,few,CSARDRYRVLADTQYF,TGCAGTGCTAGAGATCGGTACCGGGTCCTTGCCGATACGCAGTATTTT
TRBJ2-7,TRBD2,TRBV20-1,few,CSARVLRGRSYEQYF,TGCAGTGCTAGAGTCTTACGCGGGAGATCCTACGAGCAGTACTTC
TRBJ2-7,TRBD2,TRBV5-1,-,CASKMAGGPGEQYF,TGCGCCAGCAAGATGGCGGGAGGGCCGGGAGAGCAGTACTTC
TRBJ2-2,-,TRBV9,many,CASSTNRDLGLAGELFF,TGTGCCAGCAGCACAAACCGGGACCTAGGGCTGGCCGGGGAGCTGTTTTTT
TRBJ1-6,-,TRBV20-1,few,CSARDGGVSPLHF,TGCAGTGCTAGAGATGGCGGGGTATCACCCCTCCACTTT
TRBJ2-3,-,TRBV6-1,many,CASKDTGTPGGTQYF,TGTGCCAGCAAAGACACCGGGACTCCAGGGGGGACGCAGTATTTT
TRBJ2-5,-,TRBV19,many,CASSTRGLGQETQYF,TGTGCCAGTAGTACTCGGGGGCTAGGCCAAGAGACCCAGTACTTC
TRBJ2-7,TRBD2,TRBV9,many,CASSVGSGRVSSYEQYF,TGTGCCAGCAGCGTAGGTAGCGGGAGGGTAAGCTCCTACGAGCAGTACTTC
TRBJ2-6,-,TRBV24-1,many,CATSVGRFSGANVLTF,TGTGCCACCAGTGTTGGCCGGTTCTCTGGGGCCAACGTCCTGACTTTC
TRBJ1-6,-,TRBV20-1,many,CSASWLNSPLHF,TGCAGTGCTAGTTGGCTAAATTCACCCCTCCACTTT
TRBJ2-5,TRBD1,TRBV15,few,CATSIQGAWETQYF,TGTGCCACCAGCATACAGGGGGCCTGGGAGACCCAGTACTTC
TRBJ2-1,TRBD2,TRBV4-3,few,CASSQVSSGSVYNEQFF,TGCGCCAGCAGCCAAGTATCTAGCGGGAGTGTATACAATGAGCAGTTCTTC
TRBJ1-2,-,TRBV9,few,CASSPRWDDYGYTF,TGTGCCAGCAGCCCCCGTTGGGATGACTATGGCTACACCTTC
TRBJ1-5,-,TRBV3-1,few,CASSQGLRMAQHF,TGTGCCAGCAGCCAGGGACTGCGGATGGCCCAGCATTTT
TRBJ1-1,-,TRBV19,many,CASTNAGVWNTEAFF,TGTGCCAGTACCAATGCAGGTGTGTGGAACACTGAAGCTTTCTTT
TRBJ2-1,TRBD1,TRBV5-5,many,CASRSGQVHNEQFF,TGTGCCAGCAGATCGGGACAGGTCCACAATGAGCAGTTCTTC
TRBJ2-1,TRBD2,TRBV5-1,many,CASSTTSGEYNEQFF,TGCGCCAGCAGCACCACTAGCGGGGAGTACAATGAGCAGTTCTTC
TRBJ2-5,-,TRBV5-4,-,CASSLGGRTQETQYF,TGTGCCAGCAGCTTGGGGGGGCGTACTCAAGAGACCCAGTACTTC
TRBJ2-1,TRBD2,TRBV20-1,many,CSADAGRGFNEQFF,TGCAGTGCTGATGCCGGGAGGGGATTCAATGAGCAGTTCTTC
TRBJ2-2,TRBD1,TRBV6-2/TRBV6-3,few,CASSQDRVNTGELFF,TGTGCCAGCAGTCAAGACAGGGTCAACACCGGGGAGCTGTTTTTT
TRBJ2-2,-,TRBV6-5,many,CASSYLENTGELFF,TGTGCCAGCAGTTACCTGGAGAACACCGGGGAGCTGTTTTTT
TRBJ1-1,-,TRBV2,-,CASREGSLNTEAFF,TGTGCCAGCAGAGAAGGGTCCTTGAACACTGAAGCTTTCTTT
TRBJ2-7,-,TRBV5-1,-,CASSLDTGKAYEQYF,TGCGCCAGCAGCTTGGACACAGGGAAAGCCTACGAGCAGTACTTC